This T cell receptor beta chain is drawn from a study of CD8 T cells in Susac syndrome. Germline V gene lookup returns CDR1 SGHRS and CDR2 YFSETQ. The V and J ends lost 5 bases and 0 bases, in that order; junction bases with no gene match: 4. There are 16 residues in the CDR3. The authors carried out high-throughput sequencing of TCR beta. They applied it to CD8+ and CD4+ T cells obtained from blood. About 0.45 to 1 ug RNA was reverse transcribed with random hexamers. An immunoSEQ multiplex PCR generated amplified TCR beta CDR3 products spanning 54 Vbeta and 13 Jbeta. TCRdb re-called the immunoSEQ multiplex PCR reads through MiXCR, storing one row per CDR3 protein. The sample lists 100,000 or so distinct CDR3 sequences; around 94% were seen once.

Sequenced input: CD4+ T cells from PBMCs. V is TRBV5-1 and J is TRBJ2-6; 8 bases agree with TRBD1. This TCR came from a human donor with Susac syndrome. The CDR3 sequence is CASSTTGGSGANVLTF. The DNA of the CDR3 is TGCGCCAGCAGTACTACAGGGGGCTCTGGGGCCAACGTCCTGACTTTC.